This T cell receptor beta chain was retrieved from a study of post-analysis software for immune sequencing data. The wider study: The disease courses spanned relapsing-remitting, secondary progressive and progressive-relapsing forms of multiple sclerosis. General study findings and limits: F measure clustering grouped samples strongly by preparation batch. Patients used about 5 TRBV segments, including TRBV5-6, TRBV5-1 and TRBV20-1, more often than controls. Normalized Chao1 diversity was significantly reduced in patients versus controls.

Tagging with unique molecular identifiers was a feature of the TCR beta cDNA libraries. Roughly 0.5 million cDNA molecules were obtained from roughly 1 to 10 million T cells. Via MiXCR, TCRdb re-called the PCR reads, giving one row per CDR3 protein. The sample carries roughly 870,000 distinct CDR3 sequences, about 50% recorded once. Germline loops: CDR1 MNHNY, CDR2 SVGAGI (reference sequence). The CDR3 runs 14 residues. The J segment lost 3 bases and the V segment lost 8 bases, leaving 9 bases of the junction unmatched. A word on this clonotype: Its antigen is not known.

The source material was blood. J is TRBJ1-1 and V is TRBV6-6; TRBD1 agrees at 7 bases. The clonotype originates from a girl aged 10 to 17 with multiple sclerosis. The CDR3 bases are TGTGCCAGCTCAACGCCGGGACAGCACACTGAAGCTTTCTTT. Translating gives CASSTPGQHTEAFF.